This TCR beta chain was identified in a study of T cell repertoires in cytomegalovirus infection. Whole-study context: CMV infection plus the matching HLA type was flagged by public TCR beta signatures.

Via MiXCR, TCRdb re-called the reads, giving one row per CDR3 protein. The repertoire holds over 150,000 distinct CDR3 sequences, with roughly 15% as singletons. Notes on the study in general: Using cumulative public TCR beta family frequency, the authors identified those who carried CMV together with the relevant HLA. Clonotype analysis showed dominance of the ex vivo response by HLA-C-restricted CMV-specific TCR beta clonotypes.

The CDR3 has 13 residues. After removal of 10 bases from V and 2 bases from J, the junction contained 5 bases not matched to a gene. The germline V gene encodes CDR1 MDHEN and CDR2 SYDVKM. This clonotype was observed a handful of times. Its target is unknown. The receptor comes from a human donor in good health (CMV status not recorded). Some clones in this sample may be carry-over from other donors' samples. The chain is built from TRBV28 and TRBJ2-5; 9 positions match TRBD2. Source material: CD8+ T cells from PBMCs. CDR3 sequence (DNA): TGTGCCACCCGTAGCGGGGGTCAAGAGACCCAGTACTTC. This translates into CATRSGGQETQYF.